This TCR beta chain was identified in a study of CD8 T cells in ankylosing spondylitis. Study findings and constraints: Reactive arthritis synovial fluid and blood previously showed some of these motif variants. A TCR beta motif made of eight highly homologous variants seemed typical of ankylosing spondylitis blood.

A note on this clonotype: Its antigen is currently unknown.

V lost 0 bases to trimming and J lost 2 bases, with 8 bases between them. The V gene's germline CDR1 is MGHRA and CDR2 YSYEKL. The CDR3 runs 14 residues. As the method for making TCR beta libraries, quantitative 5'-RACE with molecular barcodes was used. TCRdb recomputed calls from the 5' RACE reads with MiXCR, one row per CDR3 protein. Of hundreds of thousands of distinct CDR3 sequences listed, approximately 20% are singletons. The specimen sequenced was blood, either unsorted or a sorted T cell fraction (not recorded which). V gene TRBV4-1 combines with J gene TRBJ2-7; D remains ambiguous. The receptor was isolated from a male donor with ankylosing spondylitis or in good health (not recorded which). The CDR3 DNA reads TGCGCCAGCAGCCAAGATCAGGTCGCCTACGAGCAGTACTTC. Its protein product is CASSQDQVAYEQYF.